These 10 T cell receptor beta chains originate from one sample sequenced in a study of cytomegalovirus exposure and HLA in healthy donors. Repertoires were generated with immunoSEQ multiplex PCR, while TCRdb's copy carries only in-frame clones and drops some. Seen here are some 150,000 clones, about 87% observed once, and the top ten hold less than 5.5%. The sample comprised PBMCs. Receptor source: a man in his late teens or twenties in good health and CMV-seropositive.

CDR3 coding DNA: TGTGCCAGCACCCGAGGGACTAGCGGGAGTGATACGCAGTATTTT. Translated: CASTRGTSGSDTQYF. The J gene is TRBJ2-3, the V gene TRBV6-1, with 14 bases that match TRBD2. Germline V lookup: CDR1 MNHNS, CDR2 SASEGT. This CDR3 has 15 residues. V was clipped by 7 bases and J by 6 bases; unmatched bases: 6.

The rearrangement links TRBV14 to TRBJ2-5, with 11 bases that match TRBD2. J lost 4 bases, V lost 8 bases, and 9 bases had no gene match. The CDR3 has 15 amino acids. CDR1 and CDR2 (germline): SGHDN, FVKESK. The CDR3 protein is CASSVAGGRGETQYF. The CDR3 DNA sequence: TGTGCCAGCTCAGTAGCGGGAGGGCGCGGAGAGACCCAGTACTTC.

About this clone: Compared with germline, one end of the junction differs, possibly owing to a read error. The rearrangement links TRBV5-1 to TRBJ2-1, with 10 bases matching TRBD2. This CDR3 spans 15 amino acids. Germline V gene data show CDR1 as SGHRS and CDR2 as YFSETQ. CDR3 in amino acids: CASTLRTSGYNEQFF. DNA of the CDR3: TGCGCCAGCACCTTGAGGACTAGCGGTTACAATGAGCAGTTCTTC. The variable domain in full, with the rest retrieved from reference TRBV5-1 and TRBJ2-1, is KAGVTQTPRYLIKTRGQQVTLSCSPISGHRSVSWYQQTPGQGLQFLFEYFSETQRNKGNFPGRFSGRQFSNSRSEMNVSTLELGDSALYLCASTLRTSGYNEQFFGPGTRLTVL.

V usage is TRBV7-9 and J usage is TRBJ1-4; D not certain. The V end was cut by 3 bases, the J end by 8 bases, with 16 bases between. Germline lookup yields CDR1 SEHNR and CDR2 FQNEAQ (reference sequence). CDR3 length: 15 residues. The CDR3 loop is CASSLRHRAVEKLFF. CDR3 nucleotides: TGTGCCAGCAGCTTGAGACATCGTGCAGTGGAAAAACTGTTTTTT. The full variable domain, rest sourced from reference TRBV7-9 and TRBJ1-4, is DTGVSQNPRHKITKRGQNVTFRCDPISEHNRLYWYRQTLGQGPEFLTYFQNEAQLEKSRLLSDRFSAERPKGSFSTLEIQRTEQGDSAMYLCASSLRHRAVEKLFFGSGTQLSVL.

The chain joins TRBV7-9 to TRBJ1-3, with 7 bases identical to TRBD1. In germline, CDR1 is SEHNR, CDR2 FQNEAQ (reference sequence). Trimming at V came to 1 base and at J to 4 bases, leaving 4 bases not matched to a gene. The CDR3 length is 15 residues. The CDR3 bases are TGTGCCAGCAGCTTAGGAGACAGGGTCGGAAACACCATATATTTT. Its translation: CASSLGDRVGNTIYF. Looking up the rest from reference TRBV7-9 and TRBJ1-3 gives the full variable domain: DTGVSQNPRHKITKRGQNVTFRCDPISEHNRLYWYRQTLGQGPEFLTYFQNEAQLEKSRLLSDRFSAERPKGSFSTLEIQRTEQGDSAMYLCASSLGDRVGNTIYFGEGSWLTVV.

The chain couples TRBV6-1 to TRBJ1-5; no reliable D call. The CDR3 totals 14 residues. The V end was cut by 6 bases, the J end by 0 bases, with 9 bases between. In germline, CDR1 is MNHNS, CDR2 SASEGT. CDR3 DNA sequence: TGTGCCAGCAGAAGAGAGGTTAGCAATCAGCCCCAGCATTTT. Its translation is CASRREVSNQPQHF.

The chain combines TRBV2 with TRBJ2-2; 10 bases fit TRBD2. J gave up 0 bases and V 2 bases, and 3 bases lay outside the gene matches. Germline loops: CDR1 SNHLY, CDR2 FYNNEI. This CDR3 is built from 17 residues. The CDR3: CASSEFLAGANTGELFF. Written as DNA, the CDR3 is TGTGCCAGCAGTGAATTTCTAGCGGGAGCGAACACCGGGGAGCTGTTTTTT.

The chain recombines TRBV7-3 with TRBJ2-2; possible D gene TRBD2, 6 bases. Deletions cut 2 bases from V and 3 bases from J, with 19 bases between. CDR3 length: 18 amino acids. Germline CDR1 reads SGHTA; CDR2 reads FQGTGA. The CDR3 bases are TGTGCCAGCAGCTTAGATCTGGGGGGTCCCCCCGACACCGGGGAGCTGTTTTTT. This sequence encodes CASSLDLGGPPDTGELFF.

V usage is TRBV15 and J usage is TRBJ2-2; weak D call: TRBD1 (5 bases). Trimming pared 6 bases from V and 2 bases from J, leaving 10 bases between. The V gene's germline CDR1 is LNHNV and CDR2 YYDKDF (reference sequence). The CDR3 has 14 amino acids. In DNA, the CDR3 is TGTGCCACCAGACCCAGGGTAAACACCGGGGAGCTGTTTTTT. Its translation is CATRPRVNTGELFF.

The chain couples TRBV10-3 to TRBJ2-7, with D tentatively TRBD2 (5 bases). The ends were cut back, 3 bases at V and 0 bases at J, with 9 bases in the middle. Germline V gives CDR1 ENHRY, CDR2 SYGVKD. The CDR3 loop spans 14 amino acids. The DNA of the CDR3 is TGTGCCATCAGTGACGACGGAGGCTCCTACGAGCAGTACTTC. Translated, it gives CAISDDGGSYEQYF.